Listed below are T cell receptor beta chains from one sample, sequenced in a study of T cell changes during pregnancy in multiple sclerosis. Data came from immunoSEQ multiplex PCR; TCRdb stores just in-frame clones and leaves some out. The top ten clones hold almost 8% of a sample with 30,000 to 35,000 clones, around nine tenths of them seen once. Sequences were derived from CD8+ T cells from peripheral blood mononuclear cells, sampled before pregnancy. The receptors shown here come from a female donor with multiple sclerosis, enrolled in a pregnancy study. The CDR3 runs from the conserved cysteine through the conserved F or W. D genes are given only for firm matches. The listing skips clone size in some rows; elsewhere it reads once, few, many or a size class.

>16|TRBJ2-2|-|-|TRBV7-2
CASSLAWQGYTGELFF
TGTGCCAGCAGCTTAGCCTGGCAGGGGTACACCGGGGAGCTGTTTTTT
>16|TRBJ2-3|-|-|TRBV4-1
CASSPRGSYFTDTQYF
TGCGCCAGCAGCCCCAGGGGCAGCTATTTCACAGATACGCAGTATTTT
>14|TRBJ2-7|-|-|TRBV19
CASSIKELPYEQYF
TGTGCCAGTAGTATTAAGGAGTTACCCTACGAGCAGTACTTC
>12|TRBJ1-4|-|-|TRBV7-2
CASSLPREKLFF
TGTGCCAGCAGCTTACCTCGTGAAAAACTGTTTTTT
>14|TRBJ2-2|once|-|TRBV18
CASSPEQWAGELFF
TGTGCCAGCTCACCAGAACAGTGGGCCGGGGAGCTGTTTTTT
>13|TRBJ1-1|-|TRBD1|TRBV4-3
CASRDRGDTEAFF
TGCGCCAGCCGGGACAGGGGTGACACTGAAGCTTTCTTT
>14|TRBJ2-3|-|TRBD1|TRBV28
CASSPPRDSSSEYF
TGTGCCAGCAGCCCCCCACGGGACAGTTCCAGTGAGTATTTT
>16|TRBJ1-6|-|TRBD1|TRBV13
CASSFDRGLDNSPLHF
TGTGCCAGCAGCTTTGACAGGGGGCTAGATAATTCACCCCTCCACTTT
>15|TRBJ1-2|-|TRBD1|TRBV9
CASSVAATGGIGYTF
TGTGCCAGCAGCGTAGCTGCGACAGGGGGCATTGGCTACACCTTC
>14|TRBJ1-2|-|-|TRBV6-1
CASRRGRDSYGYTF
TGTGCCAGCAGAAGAGGCAGGGACTCCTATGGCTACACCTTC
>15|TRBJ1-2|few|TRBD1|TRBV4-1
CASSQVSTGSYGYTF
TGCGCCAGCAGCCAAGTTTCGACAGGGTCCTATGGCTACACCTTC
>18|TRBJ2-7|-|TRBD1|TRBV4-1
CASSQEEDRGKAAYEQYF
TGCGCCAGCAGCCAAGAAGAAGACAGGGGGAAAGCCGCCTACGAGCAGTACTTC
>15|TRBJ2-7|-|-|TRBV7-3
CASSFAPGESYEQYF
TGTGCCAGCAGCTTTGCCCCGGGAGAGTCCTACGAGCAGTACTTC
>13|TRBJ2-7|-|-|TRBV19
CASSMSEQNEQYF
TGTGCCAGTAGTATGTCTGAACAGAACGAGCAGTACTTC
>14|TRBJ1-5|-|-|TRBV27
CASSFTGSNQPQHF
TGTGCCAGCAGTTTCACAGGTAGCAATCAGCCCCAGCATTTT
>13|TRBJ1-1|-|-|TRBV27
CASRYREQAEAFF
TGTGCCAGCAGATACAGGGAACAGGCTGAAGCTTTCTTT
>14|TRBJ1-1|few|-|TRBV27
CASSPMTANTEAFF
TGTGCCAGCAGTCCGATGACAGCTAACACTGAAGCTTTCTTT
>17|TRBJ2-1|-|-|TRBV4-3
CASSQDNGGVFDNEQFF
TGCGCCAGCAGCCAAGATAACGGCGGGGTCTTCGACAATGAGCAGTTCTTC
>16|TRBJ1-2|-|TRBD1|TRBV27
CASSWGRGLWEDGYTF
TGTGCCAGCAGTTGGGGCAGGGGGCTTTGGGAAGATGGCTACACCTTC
>17|TRBJ1-3|-|TRBD1|TRBV30
CAWSPFPGGYSGNTIYF
TGTGCCTGGAGTCCCTTCCCAGGGGGTTACTCTGGAAACACCATATATTTT
>16|TRBJ2-1|once|TRBD1|TRBV5-6
CASSFPGQGTYNEQFF
TGTGCCAGCAGCTTTCCGGGACAGGGAACTTACAATGAGCAGTTCTTC
>12|TRBJ2-7|-|-|TRBV2
CASSDLPGGQYF
TGTGCCAGCAGTGACCTCCCGGGTGGGCAGTACTTC
>13|TRBJ2-2|once|-|TRBV30
CAWSLSVRGELFF
TGTGCCTGGAGTCTTTCGGTGAGGGGGGAGCTGTTTTTT
>14|TRBJ2-6|-|-|TRBV6-1
CASSGGAGANVLTF
TGTGCCAGCAGTGGGGGGGCTGGGGCCAACGTCCTGACTTTC
>16|TRBJ2-4|-|TRBD1|TRBV11-1
CASSLAGQGAGGIQYF
TGTGCCAGCAGCTTAGCCGGACAGGGGGCAGGGGGCATTCAGTACTTC
>15|TRBJ2-7|-|TRBD1|TRBV15
CATSNHRGPRYEQYF
TGTGCCACCAGCAACCACAGGGGGCCGCGCTACGAGCAGTACTTC
>15|TRBJ2-1|-|-|TRBV6-1
CASSETQTPPNEQFF
TGTGCCAGCAGTGAAACCCAGACACCGCCCAATGAGCAGTTCTTC
>15|TRBJ2-2|-|TRBD1|TRBV4-1
CASSQALTGVGELFF
TGCGCCAGCAGCCAAGCGCTCACAGGGGTCGGGGAGCTGTTTTTT
>15|TRBJ1-1|-|-|TRBV19
CASSIVPGINTEAFF
TGTGCCAGTAGTATAGTCCCAGGGATAAACACTGAAGCTTTCTTT